Reported below is one T cell receptor beta chain. The sample belongs to a study of blood T cell repertoires in COVID-19. Here immunoSEQ multiplex PCR was the method, and the copy in TCRdb shows in-frame clones only, minus some. The table has more than 150,000 clones, 65% to 85% seen once. This CDR3 comprises 16 residues. Trimming shortened V by 0 bases and J by 0 bases, and 9 bases separated the two germline ends. Germline V gene lookup returns CDR1 SGHTS and CDR2 YDEGEE. V gene TRBV5-8 combines with J gene TRBJ1-4; D gene ambiguous. The sequenced sample consisted of peripheral blood. The clonotype comes from a woman aged 60-75 years with acute or convalescent COVID-19. CDR3 protein: CASSLGTGATNEKLFF. The CDR3 nucleotides are TGTGCCAGCAGCTTGGGAACGGGTGCAACTAATGAAAAACTGTTTTTT.